This record concerns one TCR beta chain sequence. No antigen is known for it. The data were taken from a study of cytomegalovirus exposure and HLA in healthy donors. With 60 Vbeta and 13 Jbeta primers, the PCR was carried out. The assay was immunoSEQ multiplex PCR, and TCRdb's table has in-frame clones only and misses some. The data hold more than 150,000 clones, with around 83% observed a single time. CDR1 is SGHTA and CDR2 is FQGNSA in the germline V gene. This CDR3 contains 12 residues. The ends were cut back, 5 bases at V and 7 bases at J, with 10 bases in the middle. Points from the study as a whole: An analysis was carried out at a later point. It showed that HLA-associated TCR beta chains were more clonally expanded than equally common non-associated chains. Likely technical artifact: a cluster of highly shared sequence variants. In a later analysis, TCR association rates varied by HLA locus: DRB1 most, HLA-C fewest.

The TCR comes from a man aged 50-60 years in good health and CMV-seronegative. The chain recombines TRBV7-2 with TRBJ2-3; D is perhaps TRBD2 (5 bases). Sample: PBMCs. The CDR3 nucleotides read TGTGCCAGCAGCGTAGGGAGCTATACGCAGTATTTT. Translated: CASSVGSYTQYF. Using reference TRBV7-2 and TRBJ2-3 for the parts outside the CDR3, the full variable domain is GAGVSQSPSNKVTEKGKDVELRCDPISGHTALYWYRQSLGQGLEFLIYFQGNSAPDKSGLPSDRFSAERTGGSVSTLTIQRTQQEDSAVYLCASSVGSYTQYFGPGTRLTVL.